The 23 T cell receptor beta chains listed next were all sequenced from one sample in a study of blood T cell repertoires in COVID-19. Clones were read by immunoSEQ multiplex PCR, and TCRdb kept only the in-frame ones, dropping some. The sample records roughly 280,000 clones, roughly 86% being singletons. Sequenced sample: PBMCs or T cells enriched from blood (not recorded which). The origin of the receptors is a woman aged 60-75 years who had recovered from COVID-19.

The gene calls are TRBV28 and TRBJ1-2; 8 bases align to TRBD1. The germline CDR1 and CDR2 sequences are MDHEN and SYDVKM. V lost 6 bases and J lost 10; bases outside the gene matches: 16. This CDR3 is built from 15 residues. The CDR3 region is CASRTPGTGGRAYTF. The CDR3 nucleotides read TGTGCCAGCAGGACCCCAGGGACAGGTGGTCGTGCCTACACCTTC.

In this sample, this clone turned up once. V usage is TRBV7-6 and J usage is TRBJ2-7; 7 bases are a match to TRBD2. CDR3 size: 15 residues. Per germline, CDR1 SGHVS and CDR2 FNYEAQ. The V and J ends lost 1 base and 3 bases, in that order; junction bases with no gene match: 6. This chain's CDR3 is CASSLESSSGYEQYF. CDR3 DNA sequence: TGTGCCAGCAGCTTAGAAAGCTCTAGCGGCTACGAGCAGTACTTC.

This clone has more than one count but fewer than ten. The CDR3 DNA is TGCGCCACCGCTTCGGGGACAGGGGTCTTCTCTGGGGCCAACGTCCTGACTTTC. Its translation is CATASGTGVFSGANVLTF. V and J are TRBV10-2 and TRBJ2-6; TRBD1 matches 10 bases. This CDR3 is built from 18 residues. The germline V gene encodes CDR1 WSHSY and CDR2 SAAADI. V shed 10 bases and J 0 bases; nucleotides not matched to a gene: 12.

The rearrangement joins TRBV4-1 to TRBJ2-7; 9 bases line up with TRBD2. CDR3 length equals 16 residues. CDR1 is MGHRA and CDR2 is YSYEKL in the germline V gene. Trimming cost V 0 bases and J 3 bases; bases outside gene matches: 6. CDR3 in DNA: TGCGCCAGCAGCCAAGATGGGCGGGAGGGTGTCTACGAGCAGTACTTC. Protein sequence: CASSQDGREGVYEQYF.

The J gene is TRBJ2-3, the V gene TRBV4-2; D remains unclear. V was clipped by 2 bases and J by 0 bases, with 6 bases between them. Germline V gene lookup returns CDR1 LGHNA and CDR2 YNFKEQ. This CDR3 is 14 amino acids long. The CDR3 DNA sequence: TGTGCCAGCAGCCAACTACTTAGCACAGATACGCAGTATTTT. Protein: CASSQLLSTDTQYF.

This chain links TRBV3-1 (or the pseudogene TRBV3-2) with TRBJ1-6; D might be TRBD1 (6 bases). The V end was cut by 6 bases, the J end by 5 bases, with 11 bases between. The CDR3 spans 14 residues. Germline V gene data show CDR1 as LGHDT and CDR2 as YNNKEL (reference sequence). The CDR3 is CASSAQGNNSPLHF. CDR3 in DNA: TGTGCCAGCAGTGCACAGGGCAATAATTCACCCCTCCACTTT.

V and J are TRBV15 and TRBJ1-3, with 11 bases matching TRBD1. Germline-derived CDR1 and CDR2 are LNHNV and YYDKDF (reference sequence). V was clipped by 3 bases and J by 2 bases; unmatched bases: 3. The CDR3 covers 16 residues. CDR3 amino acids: CATSRGGQGAGNTIYF. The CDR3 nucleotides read TGTGCCACCAGCAGGGGGGGACAGGGGGCTGGAAACACCATATATTTT.

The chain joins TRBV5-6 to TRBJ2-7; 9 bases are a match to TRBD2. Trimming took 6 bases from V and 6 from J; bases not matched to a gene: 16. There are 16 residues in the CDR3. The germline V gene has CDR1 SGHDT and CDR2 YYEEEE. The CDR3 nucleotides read TGTGCCAGCACCCAGACTGGACTAGCGCTCCTCGGCGAGCAGTACTTC. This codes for CASTQTGLALLGEQYF.

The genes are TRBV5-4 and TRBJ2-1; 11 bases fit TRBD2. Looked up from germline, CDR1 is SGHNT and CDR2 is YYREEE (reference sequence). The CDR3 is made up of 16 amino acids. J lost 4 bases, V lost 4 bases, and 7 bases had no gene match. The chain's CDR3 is CASSNAGTSGYNEQFF. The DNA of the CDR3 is TGTGCCAGCAGCAACGCCGGGACTAGCGGTTACAATGAGCAGTTCTTC.

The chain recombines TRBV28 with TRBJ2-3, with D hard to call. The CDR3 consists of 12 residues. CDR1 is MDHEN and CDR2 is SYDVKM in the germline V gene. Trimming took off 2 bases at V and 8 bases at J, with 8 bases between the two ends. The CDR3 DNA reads TGTGCCAGCAGTTTAATCCCCGGTACGCAGTATTTT. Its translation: CASSLIPGTQYF.

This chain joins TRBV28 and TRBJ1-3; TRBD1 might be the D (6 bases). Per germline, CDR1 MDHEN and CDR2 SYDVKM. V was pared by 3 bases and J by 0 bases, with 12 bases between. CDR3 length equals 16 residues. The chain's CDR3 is CASSLRQVFSGNTIYF. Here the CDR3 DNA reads TGTGCCAGCAGTTTGAGACAGGTGTTCTCTGGAAACACCATATATTTT.

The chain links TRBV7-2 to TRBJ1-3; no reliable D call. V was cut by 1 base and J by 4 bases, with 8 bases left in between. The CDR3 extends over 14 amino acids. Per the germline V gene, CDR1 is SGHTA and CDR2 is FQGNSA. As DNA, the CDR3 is TGTGCCAGCAGCTTAGGGGGAGACGGAAACACCATATATTTT. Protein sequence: CASSLGGDGNTIYF.

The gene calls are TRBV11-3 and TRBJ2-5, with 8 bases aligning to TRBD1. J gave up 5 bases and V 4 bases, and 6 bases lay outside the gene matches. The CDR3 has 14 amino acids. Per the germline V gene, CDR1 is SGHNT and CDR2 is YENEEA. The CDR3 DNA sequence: TGTGCCAGCAGCTCCCACAGGGGGTCGGAGACCCAGTACTTC. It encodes CASSSHRGSETQYF.

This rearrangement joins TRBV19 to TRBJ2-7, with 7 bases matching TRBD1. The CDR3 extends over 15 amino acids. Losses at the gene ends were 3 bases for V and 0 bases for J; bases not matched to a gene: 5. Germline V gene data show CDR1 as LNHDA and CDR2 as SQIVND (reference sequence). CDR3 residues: CASSITGVVSYEQYF. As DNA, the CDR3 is TGTGCCAGTAGTATCACAGGGGTAGTCTCCTACGAGCAGTACTTC. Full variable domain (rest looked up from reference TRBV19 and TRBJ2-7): DGGITQSPKYLFRKEGQNVTLSCEQNLNHDAMYWYRQDPGQGLRLIYYSQIVNDFQKGDIAEGYSVSREKKESFPLTVTSAQKNPTAFYLCASSITGVVSYEQYFGPGTRLTVT.

The CDR3 reads CASRIQGYDNSPLHF. CDR3 sequence (DNA): TGTGCCAGCAGGATACAGGGGTATGATAATTCACCCCTCCACTTT. This rearrangement joins TRBV5-4 to TRBJ1-6, with 7 bases aligning to TRBD1. Germline V gene data show CDR1 as SGHNT and CDR2 as YYREEE (reference sequence). The junction had 7 bases not matched to a gene; V was cut back by 5 bases and J by 5 bases. The CDR3 extends over 15 amino acids.

CDR3 residues: CASSMALAGASEKLFF. CDR3 DNA sequence: TGTGCCAGCAGCATGGCCCTAGCAGGGGCGAGTGAAAAACTGTTTTTT. The chain recombines TRBV11-3 with TRBJ1-4; the D gene is possibly TRBD1 (6 bases). This CDR3 has 16 residues. V lost 5 bases, J lost 7 bases, and 20 bases lay in between. Germline lookup yields CDR1 SGHNT and CDR2 YENEEA.

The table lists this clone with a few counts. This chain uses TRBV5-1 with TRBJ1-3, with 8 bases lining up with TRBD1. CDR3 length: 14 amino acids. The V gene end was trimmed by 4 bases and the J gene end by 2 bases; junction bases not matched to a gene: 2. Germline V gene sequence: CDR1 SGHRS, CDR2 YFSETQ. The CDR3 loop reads CASSPQGAGNTIYF. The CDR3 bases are TGCGCCAGCAGCCCACAGGGGGCTGGAAACACCATATATTTT. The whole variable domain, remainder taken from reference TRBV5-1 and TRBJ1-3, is KAGVTQTPRYLIKTRGQQVTLSCSPISGHRSVSWYQQTPGQGLQFLFEYFSETQRNKGNFPGRFSGRQFSNSRSEMNVSTLELGDSALYLCASSPQGAGNTIYFGEGSWLTVV.

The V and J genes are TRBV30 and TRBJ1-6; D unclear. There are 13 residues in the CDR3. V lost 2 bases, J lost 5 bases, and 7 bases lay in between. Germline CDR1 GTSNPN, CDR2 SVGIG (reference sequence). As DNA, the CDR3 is TGTGCCTGGAGTAACTCGGATAATTCACCCCTCCACTTT. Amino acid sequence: CAWSNSDNSPLHF.

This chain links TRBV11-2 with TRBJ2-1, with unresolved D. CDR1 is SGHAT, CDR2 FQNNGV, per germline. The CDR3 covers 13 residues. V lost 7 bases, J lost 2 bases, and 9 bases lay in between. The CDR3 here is CASTPAAYNEQFF. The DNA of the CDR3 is TGTGCCAGCACCCCGGCGGCCTACAATGAGCAGTTCTTC.

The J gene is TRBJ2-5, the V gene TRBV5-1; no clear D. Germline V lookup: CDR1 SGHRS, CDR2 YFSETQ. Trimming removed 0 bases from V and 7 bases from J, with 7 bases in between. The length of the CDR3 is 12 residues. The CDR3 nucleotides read TGCGCCAGCAGCTTGGGAGTCGGGACCCAGTACTTC. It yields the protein CASSLGVGTQYF.

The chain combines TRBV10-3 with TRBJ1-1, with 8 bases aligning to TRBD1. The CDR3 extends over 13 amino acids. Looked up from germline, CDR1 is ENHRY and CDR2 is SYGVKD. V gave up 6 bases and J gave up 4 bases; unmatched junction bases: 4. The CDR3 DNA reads TGTGCCATCAGCACGACAGGGGCCACTGAAGCTTTCTTT. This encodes CAISTTGATEAFF.

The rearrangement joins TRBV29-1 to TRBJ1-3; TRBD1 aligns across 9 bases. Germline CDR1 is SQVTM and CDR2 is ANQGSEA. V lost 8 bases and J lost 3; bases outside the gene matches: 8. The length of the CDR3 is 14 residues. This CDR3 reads CSTWTGEDGNTIYF. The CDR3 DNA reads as TGCAGCACCTGGACAGGGGAGGATGGAAACACCATATATTTT. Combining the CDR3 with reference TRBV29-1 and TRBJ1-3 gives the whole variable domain SAVISQKPSRDICQRGTSLTIQCQVDSQVTMMFWYRQQPGQSLTLIATANQGSEATYESGFVIDKFPISRPNLTFSTLTVSNMSPEDSSIYLCSTWTGEDGNTIYFGEGSWLTVV.

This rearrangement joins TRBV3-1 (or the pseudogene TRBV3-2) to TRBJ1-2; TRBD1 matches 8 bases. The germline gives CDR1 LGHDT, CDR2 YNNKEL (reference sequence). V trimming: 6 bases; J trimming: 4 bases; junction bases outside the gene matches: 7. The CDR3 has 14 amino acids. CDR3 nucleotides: TGTGCCAGCAGGGGCAGGGGGCCCTTCTATGGCTACACCTTC. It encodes CASRGRGPFYGYTF.